This TCR beta chain emerged from a study of response to subunit inactivated influenza vaccine. The CDR3 extends over 17 amino acids. Germline lookup yields CDR1 DFQATT and CDR2 SNEGSKA (reference sequence). V lost 0 bases to trimming and J lost 5 bases; unmatched junction nucleotides: 12. In TCRdb, the RT-PCR reads were re-called with MiXCR into one record per CDR3 protein. The repertoire holds around 500,000 distinct CDR3 sequences, with 9.5% to 12% as singletons. The sequenced sample was PBMCs from blood, obtained 45 days after vaccination. The TCR was taken from a man aged 50-59 years who received an inactivated influenza vaccine. The gene calls are TRBV20-1 and TRBJ2-5; 10 nucleotides agree with TRBD2. CDR3 residues: CSARDPRGAGGLETQYF. In DNA, the CDR3 is TGCAGTGCTAGAGATCCCCGGGGAGCGGGAGGGCTTGAGACCCAGTACTTC.